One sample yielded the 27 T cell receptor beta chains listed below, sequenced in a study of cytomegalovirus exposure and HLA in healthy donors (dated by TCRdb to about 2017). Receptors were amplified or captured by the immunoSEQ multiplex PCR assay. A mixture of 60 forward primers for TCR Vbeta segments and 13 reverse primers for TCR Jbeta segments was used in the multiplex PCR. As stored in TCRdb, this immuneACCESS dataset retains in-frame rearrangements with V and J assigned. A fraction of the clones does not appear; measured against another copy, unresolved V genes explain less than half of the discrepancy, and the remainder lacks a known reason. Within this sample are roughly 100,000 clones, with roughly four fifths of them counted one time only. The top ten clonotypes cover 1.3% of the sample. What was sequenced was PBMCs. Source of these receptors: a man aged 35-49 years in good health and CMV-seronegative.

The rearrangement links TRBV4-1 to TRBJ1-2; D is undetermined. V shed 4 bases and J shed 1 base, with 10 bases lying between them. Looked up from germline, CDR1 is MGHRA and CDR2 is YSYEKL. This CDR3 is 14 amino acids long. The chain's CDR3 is CASSPVRGNYGYTF. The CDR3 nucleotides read TGCGCCAGCAGCCCAGTTAGAGGTAACTATGGCTACACCTTC.

The DNA of the CDR3 is TGTGCCAGCAGCGGAACCACTAGCAAAAGCTCCTACGAGCAGTACTTC. Translated: CASSGTTSKSSYEQYF. The chain combines TRBV7-9 with TRBJ2-7; a weak D match, TRBD2 (6 bases). Trimming removed 5 bases at V and 0 bases at J, with 17 bases between. Germline V gene sequence: CDR1 SEHNR, CDR2 FQNEAQ (reference sequence). The CDR3 consists of 16 residues.

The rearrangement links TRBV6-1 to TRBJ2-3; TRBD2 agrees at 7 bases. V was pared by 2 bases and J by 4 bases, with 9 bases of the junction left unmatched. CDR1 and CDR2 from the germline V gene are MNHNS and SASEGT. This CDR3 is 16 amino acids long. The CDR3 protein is CASSEHPAGRADTQYF. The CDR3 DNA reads TGTGCCAGCAGTGAACATCCAGCGGGAAGGGCAGATACGCAGTATTTT.

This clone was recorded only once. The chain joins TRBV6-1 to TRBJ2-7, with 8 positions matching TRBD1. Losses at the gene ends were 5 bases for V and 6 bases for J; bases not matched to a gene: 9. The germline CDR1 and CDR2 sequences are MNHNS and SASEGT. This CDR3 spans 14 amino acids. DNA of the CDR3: TGTGCCAGCAGTCAGATACAGGGGGTGAGCGAGCAGTACTTC. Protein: CASSQIQGVSEQYF.

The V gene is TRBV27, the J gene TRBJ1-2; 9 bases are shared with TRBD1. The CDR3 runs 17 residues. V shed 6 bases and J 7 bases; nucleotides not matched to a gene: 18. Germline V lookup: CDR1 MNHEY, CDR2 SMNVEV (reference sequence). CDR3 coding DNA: TGTGCCAGCAGCTTGAGACGAACAGGGGGCTCTCTTTTTGGCTACACCTTC. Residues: CASSLRRTGGSLFGYTF.

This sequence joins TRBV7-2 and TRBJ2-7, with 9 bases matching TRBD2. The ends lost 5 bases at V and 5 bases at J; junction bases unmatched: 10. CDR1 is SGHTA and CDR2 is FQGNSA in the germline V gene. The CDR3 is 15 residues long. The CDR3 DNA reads TGTGCCAGCAGCCCCCTAGCGGGGAACACCAACGAGCAGTACTTC. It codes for CASSPLAGNTNEQYF.

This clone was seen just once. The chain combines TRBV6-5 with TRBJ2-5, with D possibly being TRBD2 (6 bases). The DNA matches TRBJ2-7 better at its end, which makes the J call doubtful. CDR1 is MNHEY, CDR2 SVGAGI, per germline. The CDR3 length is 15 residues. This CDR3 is CASSYSKQRVYEQYF. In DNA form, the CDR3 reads TGTGCCAGCAGTTACTCGAAACAGCGGGTTTACGAGCAGTACTTC.

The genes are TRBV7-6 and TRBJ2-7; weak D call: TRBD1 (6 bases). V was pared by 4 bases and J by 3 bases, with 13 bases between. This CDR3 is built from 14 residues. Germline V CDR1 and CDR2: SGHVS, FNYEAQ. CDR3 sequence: CASSSRGQFYEQYF. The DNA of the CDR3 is TGTGCCAGCAGCTCACGAGGACAGTTCTACGAGCAGTACTTC.

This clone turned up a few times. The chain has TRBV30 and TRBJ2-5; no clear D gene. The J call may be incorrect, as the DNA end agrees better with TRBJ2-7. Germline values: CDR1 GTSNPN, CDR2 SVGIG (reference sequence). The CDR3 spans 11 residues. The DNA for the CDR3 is TGTGCCTGGAGAACCGTCTACGAGCAGTACTTC. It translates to CAWRTVYEQYF.

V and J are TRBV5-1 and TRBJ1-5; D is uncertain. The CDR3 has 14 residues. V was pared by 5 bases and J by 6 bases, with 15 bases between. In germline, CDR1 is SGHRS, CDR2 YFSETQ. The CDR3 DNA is TGCGCCAGCAGGAAAATCACTAAGAGTCAGCCCCAGCATTTT. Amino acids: CASRKITKSQPQHF.

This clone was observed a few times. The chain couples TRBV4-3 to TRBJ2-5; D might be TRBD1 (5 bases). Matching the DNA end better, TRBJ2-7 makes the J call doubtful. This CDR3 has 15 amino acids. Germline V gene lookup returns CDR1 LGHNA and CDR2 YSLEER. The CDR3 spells CASSQDVTGLYEQYF. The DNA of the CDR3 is TGCGCCAGCAGCCAAGATGTTACAGGTCTCTACGAGCAGTACTTC.

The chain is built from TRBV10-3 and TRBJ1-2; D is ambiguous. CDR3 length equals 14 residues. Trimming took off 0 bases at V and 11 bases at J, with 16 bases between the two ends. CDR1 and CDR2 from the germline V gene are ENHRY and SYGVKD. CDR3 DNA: TGTGCCATCAGTGAGTCGATCGGAATTCTCGGGTACACCTTC. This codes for CAISESIGILGYTF.

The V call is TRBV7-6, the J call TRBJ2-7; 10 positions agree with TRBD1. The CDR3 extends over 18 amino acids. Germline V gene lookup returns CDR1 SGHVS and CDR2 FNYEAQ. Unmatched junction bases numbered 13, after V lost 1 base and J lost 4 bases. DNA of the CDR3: TGTGCCAGCAGCTTAGACCCCATGACAGGGGGCGGAAGGTACGAGCAGTACTTC. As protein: CASSLDPMTGGGRYEQYF.

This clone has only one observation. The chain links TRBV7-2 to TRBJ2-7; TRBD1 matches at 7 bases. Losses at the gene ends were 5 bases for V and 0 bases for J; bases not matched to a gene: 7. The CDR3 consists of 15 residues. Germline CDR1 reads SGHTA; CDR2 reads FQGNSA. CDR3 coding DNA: TGTGCCAGCAGCAACACGACAGGGAACTCCTACGAGCAGTACTTC. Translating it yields CASSNTTGNSYEQYF. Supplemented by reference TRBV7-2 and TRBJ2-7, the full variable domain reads GAGVSQSPSNKVTEKGKDVELRCDPISGHTALYWYRQSLGQGLEFLIYFQGNSAPDKSGLPSDRFSAERTGGSVSTLTIQRTQQEDSAVYLCASSNTTGNSYEQYFGPGTRLTVT.

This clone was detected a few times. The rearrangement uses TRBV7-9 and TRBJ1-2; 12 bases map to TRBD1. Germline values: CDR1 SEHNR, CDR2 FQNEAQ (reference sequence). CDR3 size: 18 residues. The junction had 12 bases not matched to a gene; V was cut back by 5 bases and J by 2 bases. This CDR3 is CASSAPGTGGASNYGYTF. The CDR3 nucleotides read TGTGCCAGCAGCGCCCCCGGGACAGGGGGCGCGTCCAACTATGGCTACACCTTC.

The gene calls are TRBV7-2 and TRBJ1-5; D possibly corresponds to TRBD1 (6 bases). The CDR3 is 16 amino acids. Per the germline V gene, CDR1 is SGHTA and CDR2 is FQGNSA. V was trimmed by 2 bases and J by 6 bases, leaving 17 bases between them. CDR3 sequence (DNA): TGTGCCAGCAGCTTATCCGACAGGCTCAGCGGTCAGCCCCAGCATTTT. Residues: CASSLSDRLSGQPQHF.

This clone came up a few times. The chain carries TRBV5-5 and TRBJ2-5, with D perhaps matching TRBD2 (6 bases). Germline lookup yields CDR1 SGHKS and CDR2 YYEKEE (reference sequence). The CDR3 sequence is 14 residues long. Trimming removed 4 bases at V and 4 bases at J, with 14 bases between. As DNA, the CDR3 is TGTGCCAGCAGCGTTGGGGGGTTTGGAGAGACCCAGTACTTC. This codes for CASSVGGFGETQYF.

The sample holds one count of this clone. CDR3 region: CASSVWGFGADTQYF. The CDR3 DNA is TGTGCCAGCAGCGTATGGGGCTTTGGGGCAGATACGCAGTATTTT. V gene TRBV9 combines with J gene TRBJ2-3; weak D call: TRBD1 (5 bases). Trimming cost V 1 base and J 4 bases, with 13 bases left between them. The V gene's germline CDR1 is SGDLS and CDR2 YYNGEE. CDR3 length: 15 amino acids.

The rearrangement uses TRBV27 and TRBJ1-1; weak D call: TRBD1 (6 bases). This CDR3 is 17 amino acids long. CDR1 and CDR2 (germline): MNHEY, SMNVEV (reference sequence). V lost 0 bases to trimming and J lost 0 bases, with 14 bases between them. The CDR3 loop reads CASSLSAGAIMNTEAFF. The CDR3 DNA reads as TGTGCCAGCAGTTTATCGGCAGGGGCAATAATGAACACTGAAGCTTTCTTT.

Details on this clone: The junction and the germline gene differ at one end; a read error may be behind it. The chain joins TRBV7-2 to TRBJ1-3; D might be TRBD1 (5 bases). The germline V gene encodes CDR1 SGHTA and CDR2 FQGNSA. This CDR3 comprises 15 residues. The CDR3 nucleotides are TGTGCCAGCAGCGAACAGGCGTCGCGAGGAAACGCCATATATTTT. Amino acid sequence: CASSEQASRGNAIYF. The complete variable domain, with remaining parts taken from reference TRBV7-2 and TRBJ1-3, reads GAGVSQSPSNKVTEKGKDVELRCDPISGHTALYWYRQSLGQGLEFLIYFQGNSAPDKSGLPSDRFSAERTGGSVSTLTIQRTQQEDSAVYLCASSEQASRGNAIYFGEGSWLTVV.

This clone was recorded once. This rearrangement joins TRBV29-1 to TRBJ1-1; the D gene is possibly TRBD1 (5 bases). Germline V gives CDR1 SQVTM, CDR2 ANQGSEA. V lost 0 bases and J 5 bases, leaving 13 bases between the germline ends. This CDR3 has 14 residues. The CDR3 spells CSVEDRAGRTEAFF. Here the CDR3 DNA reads TGCAGCGTTGAAGATCGGGCAGGGAGGACTGAAGCTTTCTTT. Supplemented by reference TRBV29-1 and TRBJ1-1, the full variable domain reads SAVISQKPSRDICQRGTSLTIQCQVDSQVTMMFWYRQQPGQSLTLIATANQGSEATYESGFVIDKFPISRPNLTFSTLTVSNMSPEDSSIYLCSVEDRAGRTEAFFGQGTRLTVV.

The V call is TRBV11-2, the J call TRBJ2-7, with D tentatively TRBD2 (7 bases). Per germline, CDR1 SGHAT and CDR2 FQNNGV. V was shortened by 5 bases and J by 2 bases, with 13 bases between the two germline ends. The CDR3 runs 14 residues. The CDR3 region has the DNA TGTGCCAGCAGCCGGGGGGCAGTTACCTACGAGCAGTACTTC. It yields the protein CASSRGAVTYEQYF.

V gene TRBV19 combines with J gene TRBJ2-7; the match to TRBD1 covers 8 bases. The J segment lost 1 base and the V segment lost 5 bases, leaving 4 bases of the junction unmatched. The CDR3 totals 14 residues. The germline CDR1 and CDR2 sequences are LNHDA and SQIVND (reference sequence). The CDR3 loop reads CASSVRTGSYEQYF. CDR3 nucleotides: TGTGCCAGTAGTGTCCGGACAGGGTCCTACGAGCAGTACTTC.

The DNA of the CDR3 is TGTGCCAGCAGCTTGGGGGCCCCAGAAAGATTCTTT. Protein sequence: CASSLGAPERFF. This chain joins TRBV7-2 and TRBJ1-1; TRBD1 might be the D (6 bases). Trimming shortened V by 3 bases and J by 14 bases, and 16 bases separated the two germline ends. Germline V gives CDR1 SGHTA, CDR2 FQGNSA. CDR3 length equals 12 residues.

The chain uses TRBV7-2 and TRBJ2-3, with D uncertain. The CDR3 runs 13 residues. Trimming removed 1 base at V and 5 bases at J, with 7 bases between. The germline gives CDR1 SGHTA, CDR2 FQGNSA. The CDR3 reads CASSLESLDTQYF. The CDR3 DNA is TGTGCCAGCAGCTTAGAAAGCTTAGATACGCAGTATTTT.

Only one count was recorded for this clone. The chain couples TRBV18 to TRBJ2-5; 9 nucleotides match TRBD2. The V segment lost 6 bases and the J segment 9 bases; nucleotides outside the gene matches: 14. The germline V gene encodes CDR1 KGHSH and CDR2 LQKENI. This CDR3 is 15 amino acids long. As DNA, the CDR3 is TGTGCCAGCTCCCCCTTAGCGGGGGCCCCCTGGGCCCAGTACTTC. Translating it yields CASSPLAGAPWAQYF.

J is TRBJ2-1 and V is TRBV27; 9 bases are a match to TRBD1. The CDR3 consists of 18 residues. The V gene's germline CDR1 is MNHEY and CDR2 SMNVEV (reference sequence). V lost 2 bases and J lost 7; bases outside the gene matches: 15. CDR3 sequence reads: CASSLLPSRLGQGNEQFF. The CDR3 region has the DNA TGTGCCAGCAGTTTACTACCAAGTAGGTTGGGACAGGGAAATGAGCAGTTCTTC.